Listed here is a single T cell receptor beta chain. Generated by immunoSEQ multiplex PCR, the TCRdb table keeps only in-frame clones and is missing some. The sample lists around 250,000 clones, approximately 84% seen once, with about 16% in the top ten. The sample comes from a study of blood T cell repertoires in COVID-19. The receptor comes from a man younger than 35 who had recovered from COVID-19. The sequenced material came from PBMCs or T cells enriched from blood (not recorded which).

The CDR3 sequence: CASRALRLITSGANVLTF. DNA for the CDR3: TGTGCCAGCAGGGCACTGAGACTCATTACCTCTGGGGCCAACGTCCTGACTTTC. The chain uses TRBV7-9 and TRBJ2-6; no clear D gene. This CDR3 comprises 18 residues. Looked up from germline, CDR1 is SEHNR and CDR2 is FQNEAQ (reference sequence). V lost 6 bases and J 0 bases, leaving 18 bases between the germline ends.